Included here is one TCR beta chain sequence, with context. The source of the sample is a study of blood T cell repertoires in COVID-19. Background on the study: T cells, B-cell-depleted T cells, or PBMCs supplied cDNA or gDNA.

Germline-derived CDR1 and CDR2 are SGHAT and FQDESV (reference sequence). V lost 4 bases, J lost 2 bases, and 5 bases lay in between. The CDR3 spans 13 residues. Only in-frame clones appear in the TCRdb table, and some are missing; sequencing was by immunoSEQ multiplex PCR. The data show 200,000 to 300,000 clones, around 87% seen once. This chain links TRBV11-1 with TRBJ1-4; D unresolved. The TCR was taken from a woman aged 25 to 39 who had recovered from COVID-19. Sequencing was done on a sample of peripheral blood. The CDR3 region is CASSSGTNEKLFF. The CDR3 DNA is TGTGCCAGCAGCTCGGGGACTAATGAAAAACTGTTTTTT.